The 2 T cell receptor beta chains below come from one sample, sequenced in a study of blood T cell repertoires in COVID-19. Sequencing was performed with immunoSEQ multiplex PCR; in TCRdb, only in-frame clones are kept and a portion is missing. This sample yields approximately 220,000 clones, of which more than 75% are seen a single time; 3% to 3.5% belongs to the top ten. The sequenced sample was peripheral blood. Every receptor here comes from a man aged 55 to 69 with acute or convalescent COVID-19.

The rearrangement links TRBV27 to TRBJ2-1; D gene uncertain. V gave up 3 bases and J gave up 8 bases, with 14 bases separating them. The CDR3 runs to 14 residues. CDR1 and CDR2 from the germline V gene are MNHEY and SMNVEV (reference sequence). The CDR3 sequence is CASSFGLHEDEQFF. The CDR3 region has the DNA TGTGCCAGCAGTTTTGGGTTGCACGAGGATGAGCAGTTCTTC.

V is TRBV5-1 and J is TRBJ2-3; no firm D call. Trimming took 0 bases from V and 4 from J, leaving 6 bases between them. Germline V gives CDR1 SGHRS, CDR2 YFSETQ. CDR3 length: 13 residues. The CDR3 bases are TGCGCCAGCAGCTTGGCCGGTTCAGATACGCAGTATTTT. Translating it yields CASSLAGSDTQYF.